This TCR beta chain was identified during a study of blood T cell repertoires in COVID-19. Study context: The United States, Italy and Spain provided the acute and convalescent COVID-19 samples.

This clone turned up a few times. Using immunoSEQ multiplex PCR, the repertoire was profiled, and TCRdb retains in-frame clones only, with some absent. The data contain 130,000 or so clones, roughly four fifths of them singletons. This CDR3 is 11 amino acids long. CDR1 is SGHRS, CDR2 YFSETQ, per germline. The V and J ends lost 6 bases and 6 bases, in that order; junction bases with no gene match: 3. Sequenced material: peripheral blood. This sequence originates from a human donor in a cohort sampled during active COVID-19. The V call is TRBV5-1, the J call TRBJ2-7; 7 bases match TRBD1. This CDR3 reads CASTTGAEQYF. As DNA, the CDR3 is TGCGCCAGCACCACAGGGGCCGAGCAGTACTTC.